The text below deals with one TCR beta chain. The source of the sample is a study of blood T cell repertoires in COVID-19. Study-wide background: Collection of acute and convalescent COVID-19 samples took place in the United States, Italy and Spain.

Trimming cost V 0 bases and J 4 bases, with 8 bases left between them. The CDR3 runs 13 residues. Looked up from germline, CDR1 is SGHNT and CDR2 is YYREEE (reference sequence). Clones were read by immunoSEQ multiplex PCR, and TCRdb kept only the in-frame ones, dropping some. This sample carries approximately 300,000 clones, more than 75% of them seen once, and the ten largest clones take under 3%. Those who participated ranged in age from about 18 to 89 years and resided in about two dozen US areas. In assigning cohorts, the study relied on participant-reported clinical history. The specimen was PBMCs or T cells enriched from blood (not recorded which). This rearrangement joins TRBV5-4 to TRBJ2-7; no reliable D call. The receptor was isolated from a woman aged 18 to 35 who had recovered from COVID-19. CDR3 bases: TGTGCCAGCAGCTTGGATGTAGCTTACGAGCAGTACTTC. It specifies CASSLDVAYEQYF.